The present entry profiles one T cell receptor beta chain with its context. This entry comes from a study of blood T cell repertoires in COVID-19. On the study more broadly: Italy, Spain and the United States were the sources of the convalescent and acute COVID-19 samples. T cells, B-cell-depleted T cells, or PBMCs supplied cDNA or gDNA.

CDR1 and CDR2 from the germline V gene are LNHDA and SQIVND (reference sequence). V shed 9 bases, J shed 4 bases, and the junction held 12 bases outside the gene matches. The CDR3 contains 15 residues. Per the study methods: Amplification from reference gene primers served as the basis for estimated nucleated cell counts. The data were produced by immunoSEQ multiplex PCR, yet TCRdb's version contains in-frame clones alone and is incomplete. V and J calls and clone size come straight from that table; D and trimming were deduced from the DNA. Of 200,000 to 250,000 clones listed, less than 90% are singletons.

The TCR originated in a man aged 60-69 years with acute or convalescent COVID-19. The specimen sequenced was peripheral blood. V and J are TRBV19 and TRBJ1-2; 9 nucleotides match TRBD1. CDR3 DNA sequence: TGTGCCAGCTCAGACCGGGACAGGGCGATCTATGGCTACACCTTC. It is translated as CASSDRDRAIYGYTF.